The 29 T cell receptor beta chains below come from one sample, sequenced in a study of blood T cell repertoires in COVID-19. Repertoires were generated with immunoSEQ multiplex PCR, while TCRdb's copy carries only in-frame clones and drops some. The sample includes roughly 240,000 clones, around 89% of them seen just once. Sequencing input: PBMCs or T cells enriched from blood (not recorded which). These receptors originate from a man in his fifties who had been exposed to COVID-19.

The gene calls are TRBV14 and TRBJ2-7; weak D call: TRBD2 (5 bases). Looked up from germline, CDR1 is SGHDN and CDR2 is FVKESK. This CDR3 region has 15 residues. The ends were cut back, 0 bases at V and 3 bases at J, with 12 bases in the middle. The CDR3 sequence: CASSQDRRGNYEQYF. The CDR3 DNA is TGTGCCAGCAGCCAAGATCGCCGGGGAAACTACGAGCAGTACTTC.

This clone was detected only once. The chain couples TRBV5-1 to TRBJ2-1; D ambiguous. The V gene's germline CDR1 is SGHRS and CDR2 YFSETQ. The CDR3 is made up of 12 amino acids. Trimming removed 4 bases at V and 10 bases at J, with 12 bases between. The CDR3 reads CASSPHLEEQFF. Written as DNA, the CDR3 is TGCGCCAGCAGCCCACACCTCGAAGAGCAGTTCTTC.

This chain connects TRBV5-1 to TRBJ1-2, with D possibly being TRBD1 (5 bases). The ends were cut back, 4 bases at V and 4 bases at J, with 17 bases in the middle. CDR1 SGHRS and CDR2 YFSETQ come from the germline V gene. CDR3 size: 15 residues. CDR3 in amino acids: CASSPAAARGYGYTF. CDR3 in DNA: TGCGCCAGCAGCCCGGCGGCAGCTAGGGGCTATGGCTACACCTTC.

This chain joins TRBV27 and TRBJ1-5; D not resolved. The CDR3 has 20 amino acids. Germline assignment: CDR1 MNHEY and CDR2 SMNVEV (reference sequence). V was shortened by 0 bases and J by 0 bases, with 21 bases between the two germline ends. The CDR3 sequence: CASSLSWLPPGSASNQPQHF. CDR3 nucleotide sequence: TGTGCCAGCAGTTTATCGTGGCTTCCTCCAGGCTCCGCTAGCAATCAGCCCCAGCATTTT.

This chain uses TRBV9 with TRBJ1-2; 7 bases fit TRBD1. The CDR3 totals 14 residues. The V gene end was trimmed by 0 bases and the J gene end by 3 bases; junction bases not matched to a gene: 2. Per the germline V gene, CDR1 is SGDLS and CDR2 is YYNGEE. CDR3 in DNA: TGTGCCAGCAGCGTAGCTGGACAGGACTATGGCTACACCTTC. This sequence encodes CASSVAGQDYGYTF.

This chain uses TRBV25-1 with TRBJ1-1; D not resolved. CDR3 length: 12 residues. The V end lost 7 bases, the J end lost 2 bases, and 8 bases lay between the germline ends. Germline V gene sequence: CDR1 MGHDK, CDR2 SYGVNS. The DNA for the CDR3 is TGTGCCAGCAAAAATCCTAACACTGAAGCTTTCTTT. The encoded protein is CASKNPNTEAFF. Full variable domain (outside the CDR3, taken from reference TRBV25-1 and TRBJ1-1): EADIYQTPRYLVIGTGKKITLECSQTMGHDKMYWYQQDPGMELHLIHYSYGVNSTEKGDLSSESTVSRIRTEHFPLTLESARPSHTSQYLCASKNPNTEAFFGQGTRLTVV.

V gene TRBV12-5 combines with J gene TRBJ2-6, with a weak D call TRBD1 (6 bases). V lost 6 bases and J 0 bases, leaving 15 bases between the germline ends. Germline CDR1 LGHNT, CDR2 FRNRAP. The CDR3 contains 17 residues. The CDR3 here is CASGGTKKHSGANVLTF. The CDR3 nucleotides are TGTGCTAGTGGGGGGACAAAGAAACACTCTGGGGCCAACGTCCTGACTTTC. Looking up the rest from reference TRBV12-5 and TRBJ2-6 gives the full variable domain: DARVTQTPRHKVTEMGQEVTMRCQPILGHNTVFWYRQTMMQGLELLAYFRNRAPLDDSGMPKDRFSAEMPDATLATLKIQPSEPRDSAVYFCASGGTKKHSGANVLTFGAGSRLTVL.

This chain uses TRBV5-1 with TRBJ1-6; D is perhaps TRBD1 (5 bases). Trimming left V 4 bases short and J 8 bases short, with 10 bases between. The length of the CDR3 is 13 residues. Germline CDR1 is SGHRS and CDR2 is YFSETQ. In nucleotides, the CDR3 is TGCGCCAGCAGCCTGGGGGGGGATTCACCCCTCCACTTT. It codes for CASSLGGDSPLHF.

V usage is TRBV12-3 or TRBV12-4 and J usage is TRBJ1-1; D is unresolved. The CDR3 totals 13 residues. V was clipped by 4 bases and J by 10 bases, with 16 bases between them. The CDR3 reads CASSSQHQTRAFF. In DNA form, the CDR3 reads TGTGCCAGCAGTTCCCAGCACCAGACACGAGCTTTCTTT.

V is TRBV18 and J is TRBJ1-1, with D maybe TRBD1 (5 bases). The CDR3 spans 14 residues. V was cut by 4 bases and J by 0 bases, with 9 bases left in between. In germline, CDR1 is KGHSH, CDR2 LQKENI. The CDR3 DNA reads TGTGCCAGCTCACGGAGCAGGGTGAACACTGAAGCTTTCTTT. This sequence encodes CASSRSRVNTEAFF.

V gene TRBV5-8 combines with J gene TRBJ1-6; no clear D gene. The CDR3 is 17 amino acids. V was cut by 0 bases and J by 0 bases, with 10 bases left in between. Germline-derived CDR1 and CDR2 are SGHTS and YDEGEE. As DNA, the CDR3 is TGTGCCAGCAGCTTGGTCGGGAGGAGCTCCTATAATTCACCCCTCCACTTT. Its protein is CASSLVGRSSYNSPLHF.

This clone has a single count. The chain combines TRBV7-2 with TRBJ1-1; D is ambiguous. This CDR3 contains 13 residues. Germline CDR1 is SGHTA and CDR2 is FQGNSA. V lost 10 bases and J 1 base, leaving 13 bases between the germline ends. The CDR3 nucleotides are TGTGCCACCTCTTTTCAGGAGAACACTGAAGCTTTCTTT. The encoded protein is CATSFQENTEAFF. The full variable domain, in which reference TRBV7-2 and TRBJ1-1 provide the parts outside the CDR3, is GAGVSQSPSNKVTEKGKDVELRCDPISGHTALYWYRQSLGQGLEFLIYFQGNSAPDKSGLPSDRFSAERTGGSVSTLTIQRTQQEDSAVYLCATSFQENTEAFFGQGTRLTVV.

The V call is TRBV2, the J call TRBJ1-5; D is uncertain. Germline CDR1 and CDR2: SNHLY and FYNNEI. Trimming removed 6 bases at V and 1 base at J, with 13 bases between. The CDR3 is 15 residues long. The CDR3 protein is CASSRSPPSNQPQHF. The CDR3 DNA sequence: TGTGCCAGCAGCAGAAGTCCCCCCAGCAATCAGCCCCAGCATTTT.

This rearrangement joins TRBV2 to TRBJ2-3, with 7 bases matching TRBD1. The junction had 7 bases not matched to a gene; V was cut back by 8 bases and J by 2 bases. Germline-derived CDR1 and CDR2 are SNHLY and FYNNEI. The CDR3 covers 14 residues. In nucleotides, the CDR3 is TGTGCCAGCCGGGACAGAGAGTACACAGATACGCAGTATTTT. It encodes CASRDREYTDTQYF.

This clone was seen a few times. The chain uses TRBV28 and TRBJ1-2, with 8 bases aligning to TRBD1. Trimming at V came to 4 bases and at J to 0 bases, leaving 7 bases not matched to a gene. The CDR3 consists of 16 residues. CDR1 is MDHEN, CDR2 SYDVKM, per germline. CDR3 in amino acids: CASSSIQGGANYGYTF. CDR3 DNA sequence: TGTGCCAGCAGTTCAATACAGGGGGGGGCTAACTATGGCTACACCTTC.

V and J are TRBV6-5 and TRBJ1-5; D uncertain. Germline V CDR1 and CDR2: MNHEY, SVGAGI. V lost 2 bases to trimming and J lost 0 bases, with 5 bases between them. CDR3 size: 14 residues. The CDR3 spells CASSYPSSNQPQHF. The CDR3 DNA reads TGTGCCAGCAGTTACCCCAGTAGCAATCAGCCCCAGCATTTT.

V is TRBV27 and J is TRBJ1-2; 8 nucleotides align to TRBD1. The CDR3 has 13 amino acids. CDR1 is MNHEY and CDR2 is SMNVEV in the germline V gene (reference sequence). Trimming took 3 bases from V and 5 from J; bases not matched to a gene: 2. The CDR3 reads CASSFRGLYGYTF. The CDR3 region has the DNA TGTGCCAGCAGTTTCAGGGGGCTTTATGGCTACACCTTC.

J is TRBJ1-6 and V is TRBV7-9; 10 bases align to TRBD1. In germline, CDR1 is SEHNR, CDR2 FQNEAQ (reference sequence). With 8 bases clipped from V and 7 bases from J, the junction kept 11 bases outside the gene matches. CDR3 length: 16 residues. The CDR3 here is CASSPFPGQGNSPLHF. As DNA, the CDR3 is TGTGCCAGCTCACCCTTTCCGGGACAGGGGAATTCACCCCTCCACTTT.

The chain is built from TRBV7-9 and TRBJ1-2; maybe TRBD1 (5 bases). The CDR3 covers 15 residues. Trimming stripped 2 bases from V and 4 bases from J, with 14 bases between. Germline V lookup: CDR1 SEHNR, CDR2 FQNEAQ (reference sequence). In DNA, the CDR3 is TGTGCCAGCAGCTTAAGGGGCCCTGGGATCTATGGCTACACCTTC. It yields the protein CASSLRGPGIYGYTF.

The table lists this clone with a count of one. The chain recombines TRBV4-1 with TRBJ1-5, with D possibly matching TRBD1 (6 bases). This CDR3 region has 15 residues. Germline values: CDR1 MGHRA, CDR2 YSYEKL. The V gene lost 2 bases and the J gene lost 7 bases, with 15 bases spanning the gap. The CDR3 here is CASSQRAGVGQPQHF. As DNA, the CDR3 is TGCGCCAGCAGCCAAAGAGCAGGGGTTGGGCAGCCCCAGCATTTT.

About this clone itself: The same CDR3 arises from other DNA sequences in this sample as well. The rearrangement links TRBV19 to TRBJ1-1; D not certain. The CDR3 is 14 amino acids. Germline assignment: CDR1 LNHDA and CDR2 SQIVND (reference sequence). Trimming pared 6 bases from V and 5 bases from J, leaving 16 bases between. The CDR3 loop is CASSPWTGRTEAFF. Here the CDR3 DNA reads TGTGCCAGTAGCCCCTGGACGGGGAGGACTGAAGCTTTCTTT.

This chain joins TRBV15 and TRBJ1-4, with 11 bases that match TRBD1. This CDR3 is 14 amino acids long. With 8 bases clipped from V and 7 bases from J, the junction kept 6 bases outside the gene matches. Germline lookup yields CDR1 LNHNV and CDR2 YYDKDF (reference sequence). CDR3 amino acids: CATRTGTGGEKLFF. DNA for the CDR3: TGTGCCACCCGAACCGGGACAGGGGGTGAAAAACTGTTTTTT. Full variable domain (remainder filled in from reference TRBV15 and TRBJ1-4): DAMVIQNPRYQVTQFGKPVTLSCSQTLNHNVMYWYQQKSSQAPKLLFHYYDKDFNNEADTPDNFQSRRPNTSFCFLDIRSPGLGDTAMYLCATRTGTGGEKLFFGSGTQLSVL.

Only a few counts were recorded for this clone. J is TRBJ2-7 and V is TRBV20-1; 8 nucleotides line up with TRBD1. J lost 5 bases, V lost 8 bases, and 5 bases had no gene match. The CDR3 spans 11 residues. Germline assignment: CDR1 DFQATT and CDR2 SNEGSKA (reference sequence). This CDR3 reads CSTQQGDEQYF. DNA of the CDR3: TGCAGTACTCAACAGGGGGACGAGCAGTACTTC.

CDR3 coding DNA: TGTGCCAGCAGCAACGACCGGGAGACCTACGAGCAGTACTTC. Translation gives CASSNDRETYEQYF. The rearrangement joins TRBV11-3 to TRBJ2-7; possible D gene TRBD2, 6 bases. The germline gives CDR1 SGHNT, CDR2 YENEEA. This CDR3 region has 14 residues. With 5 bases removed from V and 2 bases from J, the gap between germline ends came to 13 bases.

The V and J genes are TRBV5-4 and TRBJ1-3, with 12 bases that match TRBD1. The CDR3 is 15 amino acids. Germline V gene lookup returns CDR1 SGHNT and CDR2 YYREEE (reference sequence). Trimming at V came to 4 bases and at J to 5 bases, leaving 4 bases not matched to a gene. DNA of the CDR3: TGTGCCAGCAGCGCGGGACAGGGGGCCCGAAACACCATATATTTT. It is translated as CASSAGQGARNTIYF.

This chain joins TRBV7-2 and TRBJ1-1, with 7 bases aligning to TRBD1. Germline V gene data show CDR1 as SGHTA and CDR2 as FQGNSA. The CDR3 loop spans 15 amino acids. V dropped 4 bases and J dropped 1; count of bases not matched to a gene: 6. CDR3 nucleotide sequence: TGTGCCAGCAGCTCCAGACAGGGATCGAACACTGAAGCTTTCTTT. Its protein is CASSSRQGSNTEAFF.

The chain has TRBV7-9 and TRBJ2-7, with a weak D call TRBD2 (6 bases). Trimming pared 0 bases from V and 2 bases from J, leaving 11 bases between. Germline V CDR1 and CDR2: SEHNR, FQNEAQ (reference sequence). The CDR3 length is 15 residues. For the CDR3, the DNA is TGTGCCAGCAGCTTAGCGGGGGGTCAGACCTACGAGCAGTACGTC. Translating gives CASSLAGGQTYEQYV.

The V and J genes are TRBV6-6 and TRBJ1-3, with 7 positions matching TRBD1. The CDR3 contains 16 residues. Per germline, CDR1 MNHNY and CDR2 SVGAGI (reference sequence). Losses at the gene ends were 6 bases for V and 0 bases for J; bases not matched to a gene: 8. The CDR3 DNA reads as TGTGCCAGCAGAACCGACAGGGTGTCCTCTGGAAACACCATATATTTT. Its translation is CASRTDRVSSGNTIYF.

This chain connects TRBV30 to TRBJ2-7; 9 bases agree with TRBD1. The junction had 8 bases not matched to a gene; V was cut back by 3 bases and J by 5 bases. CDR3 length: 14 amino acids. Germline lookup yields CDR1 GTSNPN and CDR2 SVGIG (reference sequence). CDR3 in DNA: TGTGCCTGGAGATCGGGGACAGGGTGGGACGAGCAGTACTTC. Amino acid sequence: CAWRSGTGWDEQYF.